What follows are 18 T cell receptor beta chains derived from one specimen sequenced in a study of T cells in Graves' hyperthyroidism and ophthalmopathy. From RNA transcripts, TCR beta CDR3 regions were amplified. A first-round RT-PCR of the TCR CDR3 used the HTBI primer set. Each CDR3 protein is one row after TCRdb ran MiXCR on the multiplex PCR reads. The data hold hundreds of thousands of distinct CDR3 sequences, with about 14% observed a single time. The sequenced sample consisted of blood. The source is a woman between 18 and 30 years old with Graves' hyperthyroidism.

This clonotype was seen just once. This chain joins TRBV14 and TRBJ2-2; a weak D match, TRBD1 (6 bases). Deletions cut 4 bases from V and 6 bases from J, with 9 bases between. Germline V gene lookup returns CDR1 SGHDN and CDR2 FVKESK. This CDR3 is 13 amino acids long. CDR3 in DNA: TGTGCCAGCAGCCTAACAGGGTCCGGGGAGCTGTTTTTT. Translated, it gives CASSLTGSGELFF. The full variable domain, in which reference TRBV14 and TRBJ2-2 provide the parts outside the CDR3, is EAGVTQFPSHSVIEKGQTVTLRCDPISGHDNLYWYRRVMGKEIKFLLHFVKESKQDESGMPNNRFLAERTGGTYSTLKVQPAELEDSGVYFCASSLTGSGELFFGEGSRLTVL.

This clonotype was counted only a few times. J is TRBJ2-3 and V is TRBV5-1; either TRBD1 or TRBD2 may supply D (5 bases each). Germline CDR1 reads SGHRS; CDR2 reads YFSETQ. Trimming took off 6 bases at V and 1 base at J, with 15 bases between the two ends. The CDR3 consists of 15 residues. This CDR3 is CASILGHGGTDTQYF. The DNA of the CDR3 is TGCGCCAGCATCCTGGGGCACGGGGGCACAGATACGCAGTATTTT.

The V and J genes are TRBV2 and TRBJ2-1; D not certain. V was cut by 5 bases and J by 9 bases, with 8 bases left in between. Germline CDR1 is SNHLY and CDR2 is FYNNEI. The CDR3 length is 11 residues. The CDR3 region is CASSRMSEQFF. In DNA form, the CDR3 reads TGTGCCAGCAGTCGGATGTCTGAGCAGTTCTTC.

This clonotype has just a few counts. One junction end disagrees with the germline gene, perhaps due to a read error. The CDR3 DNA is TGTGCCGGCAGCCATGAGACTACTGGGGCCAACGTCCTGACTTTC. Amino acid sequence: CAGSHETTGANVLTF. This chain joins TRBV28 and TRBJ2-6; weak D call: TRBD2 (5 bases). The germline gives CDR1 MDHEN, CDR2 SYDVKM. This CDR3 region has 15 residues.

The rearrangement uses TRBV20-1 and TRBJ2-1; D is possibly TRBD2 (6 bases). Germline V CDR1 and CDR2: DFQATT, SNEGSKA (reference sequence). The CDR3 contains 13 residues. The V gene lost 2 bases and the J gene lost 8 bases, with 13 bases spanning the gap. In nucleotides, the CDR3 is TGCAGTGCTAGAAAGGGGACTCGGGATGAGCAGTTCTTC. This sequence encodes CSARKGTRDEQFF.

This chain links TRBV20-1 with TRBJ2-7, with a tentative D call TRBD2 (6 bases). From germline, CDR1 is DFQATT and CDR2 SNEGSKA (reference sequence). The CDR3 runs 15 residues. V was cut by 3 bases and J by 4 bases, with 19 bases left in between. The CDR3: CSASLVSRGDYEQYF. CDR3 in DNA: TGCAGTGCTAGTTTAGTATCGCGGGGAGATTACGAGCAGTACTTC.

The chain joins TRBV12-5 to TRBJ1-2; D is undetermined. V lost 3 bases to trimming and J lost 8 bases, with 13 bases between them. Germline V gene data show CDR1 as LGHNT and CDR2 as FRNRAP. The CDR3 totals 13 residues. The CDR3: CASGLPGGQGYTF. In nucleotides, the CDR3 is TGTGCTAGTGGTTTACCAGGAGGGCAAGGCTACACCTTC.

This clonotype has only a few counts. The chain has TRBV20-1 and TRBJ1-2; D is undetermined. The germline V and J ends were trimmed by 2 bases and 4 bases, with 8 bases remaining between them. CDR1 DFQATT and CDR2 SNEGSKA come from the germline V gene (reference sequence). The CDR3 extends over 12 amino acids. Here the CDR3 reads CSARLAAYGYTF. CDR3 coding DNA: TGCAGTGCTAGACTGGCAGCCTATGGCTACACCTTC.

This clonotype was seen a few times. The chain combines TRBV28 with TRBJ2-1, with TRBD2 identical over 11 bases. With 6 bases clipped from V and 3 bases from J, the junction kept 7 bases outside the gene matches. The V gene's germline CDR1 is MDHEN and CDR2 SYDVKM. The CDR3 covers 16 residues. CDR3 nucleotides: TGTGCCAGCAGGACCCTAGCGGGAGGCCTCTACAATGAGCAGTTCTTC. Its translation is CASRTLAGGLYNEQFF.

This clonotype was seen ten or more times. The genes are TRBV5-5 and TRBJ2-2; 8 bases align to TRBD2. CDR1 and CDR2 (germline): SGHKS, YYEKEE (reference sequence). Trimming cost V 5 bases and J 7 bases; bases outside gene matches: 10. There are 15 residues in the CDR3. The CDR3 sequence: CASRHGRGMIGELFF. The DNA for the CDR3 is TGTGCCAGCAGGCACGGGAGGGGAATGATCGGGGAGCTGTTTTTT.

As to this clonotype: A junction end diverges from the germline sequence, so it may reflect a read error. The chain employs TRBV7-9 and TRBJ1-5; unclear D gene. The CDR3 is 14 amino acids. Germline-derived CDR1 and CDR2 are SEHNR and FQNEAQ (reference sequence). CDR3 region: CASSLGQSNQAQHF. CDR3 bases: TGTGCCAGCAGCTTAGGCCAGAGCAATCAGGCCCAGCATTTT.

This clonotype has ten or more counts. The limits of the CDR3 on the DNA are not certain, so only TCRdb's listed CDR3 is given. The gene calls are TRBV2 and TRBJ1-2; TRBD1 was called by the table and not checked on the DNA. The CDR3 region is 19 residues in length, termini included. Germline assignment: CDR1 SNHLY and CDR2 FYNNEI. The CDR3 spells CASSTSGRRAHLPDDGYTF.

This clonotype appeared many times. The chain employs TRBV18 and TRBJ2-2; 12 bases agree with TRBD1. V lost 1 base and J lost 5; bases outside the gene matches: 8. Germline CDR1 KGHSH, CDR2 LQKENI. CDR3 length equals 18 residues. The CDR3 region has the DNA TGTGCCAGCTCACCACGCACCGGGACAGGGGGCGAGACCGGGGAGCTGTTTTTT. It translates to CASSPRTGTGGETGELFF.

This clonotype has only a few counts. The CDR3 sequence is CSASLGSLLRSNQPQHF. CDR3 DNA: TGCAGTGCTAGCCTCGGGTCCTTACTAAGGAGCAATCAGCCCCAGCATTTT. The chain recombines TRBV20-1 with TRBJ1-5; no definite D call. V was clipped by 3 bases and J by 1 base, with 19 bases between them. Germline CDR1 and CDR2: DFQATT and SNEGSKA (reference sequence). This CDR3 has 17 residues.

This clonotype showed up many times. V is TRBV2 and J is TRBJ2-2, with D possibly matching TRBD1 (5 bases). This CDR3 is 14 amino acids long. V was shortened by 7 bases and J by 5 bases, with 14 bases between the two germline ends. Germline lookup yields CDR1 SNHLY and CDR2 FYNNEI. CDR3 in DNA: TGTGCCAGCATATCTATAAGGGGAACCGGGGAGCTGTTTTTT. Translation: CASISIRGTGELFF.

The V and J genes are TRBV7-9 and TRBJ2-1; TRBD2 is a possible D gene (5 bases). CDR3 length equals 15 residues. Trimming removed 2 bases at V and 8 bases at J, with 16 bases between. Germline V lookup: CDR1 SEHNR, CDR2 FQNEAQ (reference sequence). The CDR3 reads CASSLSRGPRDEQFF. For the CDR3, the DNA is TGTGCCAGCAGCTTATCGAGAGGGCCTCGGGATGAGCAGTTCTTC.

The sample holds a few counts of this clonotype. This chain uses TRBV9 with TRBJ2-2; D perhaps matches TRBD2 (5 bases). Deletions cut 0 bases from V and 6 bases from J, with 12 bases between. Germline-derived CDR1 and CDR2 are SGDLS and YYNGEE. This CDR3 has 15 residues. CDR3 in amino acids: CASSVVVSAPGELFF. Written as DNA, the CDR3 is TGTGCCAGCAGCGTAGTGGTTAGCGCTCCCGGGGAGCTGTTTTTT.

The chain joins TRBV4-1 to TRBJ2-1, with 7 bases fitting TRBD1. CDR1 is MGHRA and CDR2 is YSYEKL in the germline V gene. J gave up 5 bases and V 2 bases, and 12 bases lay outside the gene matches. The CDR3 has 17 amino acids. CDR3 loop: CASSQPRQGRANNEQFF. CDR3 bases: TGCGCCAGCAGCCAACCCCGACAGGGAAGGGCCAACAATGAGCAGTTCTTC.